What follows are 16 T cell receptor beta chains derived from one specimen sequenced in a study of tumor-infiltrating lymphocytes in primary liver carcinoma. A primer in the constant region served to generate TCR beta cDNA from around 500 ng of total RNA. Three-round nested multiplex PCR performed with slightly modified ARM-PCR produced the TCR beta libraries. The first two PCR rounds used TRBV1-TRBV30 primers with a Cbeta primer, nine to ten cycles each. TCRdb called the multiplex PCR reads again in MiXCR, with one record for every CDR3 protein. The profile covers approximately 320,000 distinct CDR3 sequences, with roughly 60% appearing a single time and over 15% taken by the ten largest. It was unsorted whole blood that yielded blood RNA, and germline DNA was also extracted. Sequencing was performed on peripheral blood. These receptors originate from a woman in her 30s with primary liver carcinoma and hepatitis B virus infection.

In this sample, this clonotype turned up a few times. This chain uses TRBV28 with TRBJ1-1; possible D gene TRBD1, 5 bases. In germline, CDR1 is MDHEN, CDR2 SYDVKM. The germline V and J ends were trimmed by 7 bases and 5 bases, with 8 bases remaining between them. This CDR3 has 11 residues. The CDR3 is CASKWGTEAFF. The CDR3 DNA sequence: TGTGCCAGCAAGTGGGGGACTGAAGCTTTCTTT.

Note on this clonotype: Here the CDR3 omits its conserved ending phenylalanine or tryptophan, so a read error is the likely source. The DNA is omitted, as the CDR3 cannot be located on it reliably, and the CDR3 follows TCRdb's listing. The V gene is TRBV11-2, the J gene TRBJ2-7; the table gives TRBD2 as D, unverified against the DNA. Germline CDR1 SGHAT, CDR2 FQNNGV. A total of 14 residues make up the CDR3, ends included. The CDR3 sequence is CASSLDGGSYEQYL.

Points on this clonotype: This may stem from a read error, because a much larger clone lies one nucleotide away. Since no conserved phenylalanine or tryptophan closes the CDR3, a read error is the likely cause. V usage is TRBV29-1 and J usage is TRBJ2-1; 9 nucleotides align to TRBD2. This CDR3 is built from 13 residues. V lost 6 bases to trimming and J lost 6 bases; unmatched junction nucleotides: 6. Germline V gives CDR1 SQVTM, CDR2 ANQGSEA. CDR3 sequence reads: CSVLAGPGNEQFL. CDR3 in DNA: TGCAGCGTCCTAGCGGGACCGGGCAATGAGCAGTTCTTA.

This rearrangement joins TRBV6-1 to TRBJ2-1; 7 positions match TRBD1. Losses at the gene ends were 9 bases for V and 6 bases for J; bases not matched to a gene: 17. The CDR3 spans 16 residues. Germline lookup yields CDR1 MNHNS and CDR2 SASEGT. CDR3 sequence reads: CARRQGLAGRSNEQFF. As DNA, the CDR3 is TGTGCCAGGAGACAGGGCCTAGCCGGTCGAAGCAATGAGCAGTTCTTC.

With regard to this clonotype: This may stem from a read error, because a much larger clone lies one nucleotide away. This chain connects TRBV5-5 to TRBJ2-7, with no clear D. This CDR3 is 13 amino acids long. CDR1 is SGHKS and CDR2 is YYEKEE in the germline V gene (reference sequence). CDR3 sequence reads: CASRLGPSWEQYF. The CDR3 nucleotides are TGTGCCAGCCGCTTGGGCCCCTCATGGGAGCAGTACTTC.

The J gene is TRBJ2-7, the V gene TRBV5-5; TRBD2 agrees at 8 bases. V was clipped by 4 bases and J by 2 bases; unmatched bases: 8. Germline CDR1 is SGHKS and CDR2 is YYEKEE (reference sequence). The CDR3 contains 15 residues. CDR3 amino acids: CASSQSGSAAYEQYF. The CDR3 DNA follows: TGTGCCAGCAGCCAAAGCGGGAGTGCGGCCTACGAGCAGTACTTC.

Notes on this clonotype: The junction departs from the called germline gene at one end, perhaps through a read error. The genes are TRBV4-1 and TRBJ2-5; 7 nucleotides align to TRBD2. The CDR3 has 18 amino acids. Looked up from germline, CDR1 is MGHRA and CDR2 is YSYEKL. CDR3 in amino acids: CASSQVNMGLSDQEAQYF. In nucleotides, the CDR3 is TGCGCCAGCAGCCAAGTAAATATGGGACTAAGCGACCAAGAGGCCCAGTACTTC.

This clonotype was seen just once. At one boundary the junction diverges from the germline segment, which might be a read error. V usage is TRBV11-1 and J usage is TRBJ2-1; D uncertain. Germline CDR1 reads SGHAT; CDR2 reads FQDESV (reference sequence). CDR3 size: 15 residues. The CDR3 DNA sequence: TGTGCCAGTAGCTTAGGATGGTTTTCCTACAATGAGCAGTTCTTC. This sequence encodes CASSLGWFSYNEQFF.

This clonotype has more than one count but fewer than ten. The rearrangement uses TRBV6-1 and TRBJ2-3, with D possibly being TRBD2 (5 bases). This CDR3 contains 13 residues. Germline V gene lookup returns CDR1 MNHNS and CDR2 SASEGT. With 6 bases removed from V and 6 bases from J, the gap between germline ends came to 13 bases. Written as DNA, the CDR3 is TGTGCCAGCAGCCCCCCTAGCTTCGATACGCAGTATTTT. Residues: CASSPPSFDTQYF.

This rearrangement joins TRBV28 to TRBJ2-5; D not resolved. V was cut by 4 bases and J by 7 bases, with 13 bases left in between. This CDR3 is built from 13 residues. Germline loops: CDR1 MDHEN, CDR2 SYDVKM. CDR3 nucleotides: TGTGCCAGCAGTTCGGGCCCCAAGGGGACCCAGTACTTC. Translated: CASSSGPKGTQYF.

About this clonotype itself: A read error may be the cause here, since a much bigger clone is one base away. This rearrangement joins TRBV12-3 or TRBV12-4 to TRBJ2-1; unclear D gene. The CDR3 consists of 13 residues. CDR3 nucleotide sequence: TGTGCCATCAGTTTCCGGCGGCGCAATGAGCAGTTCTTC. Protein product: CAISFRRRNEQFF.

The chain is built from TRBV4-1 and TRBJ2-7; 8 bases agree with TRBD2. This CDR3 is built from 15 residues. Germline CDR1 MGHRA, CDR2 YSYEKL. V lost 2 bases, J lost 3 bases, and 6 bases stayed unmatched. CDR3 sequence (DNA): TGCGCCAGCAGCCAAATATCGGGAGGGTTCTACGAGCAGTACTTC. Its translation: CASSQISGGFYEQYF.

The chain has TRBV25-1 and TRBJ2-4, with 9 bases identical to TRBD2. The CDR3 is made up of 17 amino acids. The germline gives CDR1 MGHDK, CDR2 SYGVNS. Trimming at V came to 4 bases and at J to 4 bases, leaving 11 bases not matched to a gene. CDR3 region: CASSALSAGGPKNIQYF. For the CDR3, the DNA is TGTGCCAGCAGTGCCCTCTCCGCGGGAGGGCCAAAAAACATTCAGTACTTC.

A word on this clonotype: This may be a read error: a much more frequent sequence differs by one nucleotide. Here the CDR3 omits its conserved ending phenylalanine or tryptophan, so a read error is the likely source. The rearrangement links TRBV12-3 or TRBV12-4 to TRBJ1-5; D is possibly TRBD1 (5 bases). The CDR3 runs 13 residues. V was cut by 2 bases and J by 5 bases, with 7 bases left in between. In nucleotides, the CDR3 is TGTGCCAGCAGTTTAAGCAGGGATCAGCCCCAGCATTAT. It specifies CASSLSRDQPQHY.

On this clonotype itself: Compared with germline, one end of the junction differs, possibly owing to a read error. J is TRBJ2-7 and V is TRBV11-2; possible D gene TRBD1, 6 bases. There are 13 residues in the CDR3. In germline, CDR1 is SGHAT, CDR2 FQNNGV. CDR3 coding DNA: TGTGCCAGCAGCTTTGGGACACTTTACGAGAAGTACTTC. Protein: CASSFGTLYEKYF.

The DNA of the CDR3 is TGCAGTGCTAGAGAGGGTAGCGGGGCCACAGATACGCAGTATTTT. This sequence encodes CSAREGSGATDTQYF. The chain joins TRBV20-1 to TRBJ2-3; the match to TRBD2 covers 8 bases. Trimming removed 0 bases from V and 2 bases from J; junction bases left unmatched: 4. Germline V gives CDR1 DFQATT, CDR2 SNEGSKA (reference sequence). This CDR3 comprises 15 residues.